The source of this T cell receptor (beta chain) is a study of CD8 T cells in Susac syndrome. The V gene's germline CDR1 is DFQATT and CDR2 SNEGSKA (reference sequence). This CDR3 region has 14 residues. With 3 bases clipped from V and 3 bases from J, the junction kept 6 bases outside the gene matches. Random hexamers primed reverse transcription of 0.5 to 1 ug RNA. TCRdb processed the immunoSEQ multiplex PCR reads anew with MiXCR; each CDR3 protein has one entry. The table lists approximately 200,000 distinct CDR3 sequences, 85% to 95% of them singletons. Sequencing of TCR beta was undertaken in CD8+ and CD4+ T cells derived from blood.

Sequencing input: CD4+ T cells from PBMCs. V and J are TRBV20-1 and TRBJ1-1; 8 positions match TRBD1. The sequence derives from a human donor with multiple sclerosis. CDR3 coding DNA: TGCAGTGCTAGTTCAGGGGGCGCGCACACTGAAGCTTTCTTT. Protein: CSASSGGAHTEAFF.